This T cell receptor (beta chain) was found in a study of brain T cells in children with intractable seizures. Time point of the sample: blood from clinic visit 5 months post-surgery; TSC patient then seizure free. With regard to this clone: Its matching antigen is unknown.

The protocol was immunoSEQ multiplex PCR, while the TCRdb copy is restricted to in-frame clones and leaves out a portion. The sample consists of about 340,000 clones, roughly 93% of them appearing once. Study-wide points: Pre- and post-surgery blood differed in depth, so pre-surgery absences may be undersampling.

Germline CDR1 and CDR2: SGHDT and YYEEEE. Trimming removed 3 bases at V and 1 base at J, with 14 bases between. There are 16 residues in the CDR3. The receptor comes from a boy under three years old with tuberous sclerosis and intractable seizures. Sample: peripheral blood, taken 5 to 6 months after surgery. The chain employs TRBV5-6 and TRBJ2-1, with D tentatively TRBD2 (5 bases). The CDR3 DNA is TGTGCCAGCAGCTCCGCGGGTCCTAGGTCCTACAATGAGCAGTTCTTC. Translating it yields CASSSAGPRSYNEQFF.